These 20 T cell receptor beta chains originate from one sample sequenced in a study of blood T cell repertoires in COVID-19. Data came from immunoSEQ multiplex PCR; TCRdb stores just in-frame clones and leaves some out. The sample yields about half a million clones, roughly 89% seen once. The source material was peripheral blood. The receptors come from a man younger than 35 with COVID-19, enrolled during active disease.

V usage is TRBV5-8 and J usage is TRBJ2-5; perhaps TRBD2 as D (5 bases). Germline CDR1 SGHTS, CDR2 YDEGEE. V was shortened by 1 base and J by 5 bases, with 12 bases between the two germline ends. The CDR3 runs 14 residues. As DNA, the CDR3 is TGTGCCAGCAGCTTGTACGTCAGGAGGGAGACCCAGTACTTC. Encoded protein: CASSLYVRRETQYF. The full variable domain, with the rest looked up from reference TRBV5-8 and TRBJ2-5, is EAGVTQSPTHLIKTRGQQATLRCSPISGHTSVYWYQQALGLGLQFLLWYDEGEERNRGNFPPRFSGRQFPNYSSELNVNALELEDSALYLCASSLYVRRETQYFGPGTRLLVL.

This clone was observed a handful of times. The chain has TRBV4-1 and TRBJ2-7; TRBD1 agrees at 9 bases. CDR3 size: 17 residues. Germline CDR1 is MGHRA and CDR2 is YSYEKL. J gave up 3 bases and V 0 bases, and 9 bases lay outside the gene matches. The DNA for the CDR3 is TGCGCCAGCAGCCAAGACGCCGGGACAGGGAATGTCTACGAGCAGTACTTC. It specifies CASSQDAGTGNVYEQYF.

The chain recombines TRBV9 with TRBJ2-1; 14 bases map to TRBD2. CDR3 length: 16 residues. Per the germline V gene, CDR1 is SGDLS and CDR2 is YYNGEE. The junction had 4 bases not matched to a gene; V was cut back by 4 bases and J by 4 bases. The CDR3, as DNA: TGTGCCAGCAGCACCGGACTAGCGGGAGGATACAATGAGCAGTTCTTC. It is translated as CASSTGLAGGYNEQFF. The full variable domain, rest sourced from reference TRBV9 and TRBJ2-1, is DSGVTQTPKHLITATGQRVTLRCSPRSGDLSVYWYQQSLDQGLQFLIQYYNGEERAKGNILERFSAQQFPDLHSELNLSSLELGDSALYFCASSTGLAGGYNEQFFGPGTRLTVL.

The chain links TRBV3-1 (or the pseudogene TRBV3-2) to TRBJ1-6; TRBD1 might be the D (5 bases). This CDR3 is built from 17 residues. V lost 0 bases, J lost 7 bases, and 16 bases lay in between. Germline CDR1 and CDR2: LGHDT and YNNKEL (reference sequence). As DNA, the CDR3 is TGTGCCAGCAGCCAAGACTCGGGCAGGGTGCGAAATTCACCCCTCCACTTT. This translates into CASSQDSGRVRNSPLHF.

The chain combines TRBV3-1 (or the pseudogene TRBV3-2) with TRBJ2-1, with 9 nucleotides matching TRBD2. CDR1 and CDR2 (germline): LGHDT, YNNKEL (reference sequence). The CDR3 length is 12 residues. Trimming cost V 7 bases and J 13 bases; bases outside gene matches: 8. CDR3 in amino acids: CASTTPGLAQFF. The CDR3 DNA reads TGTGCCAGCACGACCCCGGGACTAGCACAGTTCTTC.

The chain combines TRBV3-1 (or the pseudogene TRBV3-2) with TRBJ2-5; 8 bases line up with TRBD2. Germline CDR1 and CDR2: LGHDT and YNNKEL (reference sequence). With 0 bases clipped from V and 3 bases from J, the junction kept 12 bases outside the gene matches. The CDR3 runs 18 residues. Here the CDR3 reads CASSQESSGPGGEETQYF. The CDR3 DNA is TGTGCCAGCAGCCAAGAAAGCAGCGGCCCGGGGGGGGAAGAGACCCAGTACTTC.

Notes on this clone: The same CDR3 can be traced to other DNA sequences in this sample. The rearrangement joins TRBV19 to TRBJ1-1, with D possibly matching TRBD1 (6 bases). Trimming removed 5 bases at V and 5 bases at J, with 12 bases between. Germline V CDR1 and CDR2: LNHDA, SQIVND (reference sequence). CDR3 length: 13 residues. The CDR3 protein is CASSSSGVTEAFF. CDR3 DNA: TGTGCCAGTAGTTCATCAGGGGTTACTGAAGCTTTCTTT. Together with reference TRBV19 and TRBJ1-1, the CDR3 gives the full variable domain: DGGITQSPKYLFRKEGQNVTLSCEQNLNHDAMYWYRQDPGQGLRLIYYSQIVNDFQKGDIAEGYSVSREKKESFPLTVTSAQKNPTAFYLCASSSSGVTEAFFGQGTRLTVV.

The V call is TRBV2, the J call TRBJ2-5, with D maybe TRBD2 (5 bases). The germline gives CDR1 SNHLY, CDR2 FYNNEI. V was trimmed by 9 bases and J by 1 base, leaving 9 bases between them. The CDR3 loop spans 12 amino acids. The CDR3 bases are TGTGCCAGGGGAGTTGGCCAAGAGACCCAGTACTTC. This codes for CARGVGQETQYF.

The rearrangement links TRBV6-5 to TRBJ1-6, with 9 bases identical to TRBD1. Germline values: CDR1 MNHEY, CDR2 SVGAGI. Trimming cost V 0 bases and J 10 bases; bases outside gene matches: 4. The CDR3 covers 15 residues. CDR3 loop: CASSYSGTGSSPLHF. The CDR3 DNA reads TGTGCCAGCAGTTACTCCGGGACAGGGTCCTCACCCCTCCACTTT.

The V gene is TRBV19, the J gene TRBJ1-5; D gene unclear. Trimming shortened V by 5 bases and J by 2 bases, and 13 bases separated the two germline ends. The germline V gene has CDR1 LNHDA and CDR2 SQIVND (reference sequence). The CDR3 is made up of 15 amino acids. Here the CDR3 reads CASSEQNGGNQPQHF. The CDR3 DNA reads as TGTGCCAGTAGTGAACAAAACGGGGGCAATCAGCCCCAGCATTTT.

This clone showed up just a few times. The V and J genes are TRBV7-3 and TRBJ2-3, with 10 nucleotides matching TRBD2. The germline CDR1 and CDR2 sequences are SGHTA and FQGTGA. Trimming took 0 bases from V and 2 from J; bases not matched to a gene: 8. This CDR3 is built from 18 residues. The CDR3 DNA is TGTGCCAGCAGCTTAACCGGGGGAGCGGGAGGGTCCACAGATACGCAGTATTTT. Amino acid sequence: CASSLTGGAGGSTDTQYF. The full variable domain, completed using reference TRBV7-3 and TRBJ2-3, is GAGVSQTPSNKVTEKGKYVELRCDPISGHTALYWYRQSLGQGPEFLIYFQGTGAADDSGLPNDRFFAVRPEGSVSTLKIQRTERGDSAVYLCASSLTGGAGGSTDTQYFGPGTRLTVL.

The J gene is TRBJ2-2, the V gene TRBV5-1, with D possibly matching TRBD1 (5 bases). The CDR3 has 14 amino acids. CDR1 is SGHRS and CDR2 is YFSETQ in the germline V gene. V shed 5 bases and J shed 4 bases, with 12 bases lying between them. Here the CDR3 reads CASSYDRPTGELFF. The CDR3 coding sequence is TGCGCCAGCAGTTATGACAGACCCACCGGGGAGCTGTTTTTT.

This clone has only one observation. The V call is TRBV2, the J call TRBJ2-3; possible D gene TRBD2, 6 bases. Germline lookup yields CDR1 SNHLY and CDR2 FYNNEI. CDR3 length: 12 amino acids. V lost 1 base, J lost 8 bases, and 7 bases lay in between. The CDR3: CASSEEGGTQYF. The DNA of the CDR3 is TGTGCCAGCAGTGAAGAGGGAGGTACGCAGTATTTT.

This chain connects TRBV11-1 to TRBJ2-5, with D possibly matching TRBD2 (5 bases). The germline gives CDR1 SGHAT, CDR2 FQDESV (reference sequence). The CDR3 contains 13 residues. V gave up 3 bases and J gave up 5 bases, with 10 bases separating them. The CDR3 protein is CASSFGSLETQYF. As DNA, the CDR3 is TGTGCCAGCAGCTTTGGGAGTCTGGAGACCCAGTACTTC.

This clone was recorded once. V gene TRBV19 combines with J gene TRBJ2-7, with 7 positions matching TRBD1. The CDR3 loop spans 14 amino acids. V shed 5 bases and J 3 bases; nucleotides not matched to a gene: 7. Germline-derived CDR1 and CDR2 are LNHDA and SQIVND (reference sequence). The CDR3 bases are TGTGCCAGTAGTTCCGGGACAGCCTTCTACGAGCAGTACTTC. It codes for CASSSGTAFYEQYF.

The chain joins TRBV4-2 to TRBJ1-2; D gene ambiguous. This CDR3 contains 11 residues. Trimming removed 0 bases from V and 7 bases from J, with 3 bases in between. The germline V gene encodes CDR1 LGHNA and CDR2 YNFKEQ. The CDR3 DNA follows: TGTGCCAGCAGCCAAGATCGTGGCTACACCTTC. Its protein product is CASSQDRGYTF.

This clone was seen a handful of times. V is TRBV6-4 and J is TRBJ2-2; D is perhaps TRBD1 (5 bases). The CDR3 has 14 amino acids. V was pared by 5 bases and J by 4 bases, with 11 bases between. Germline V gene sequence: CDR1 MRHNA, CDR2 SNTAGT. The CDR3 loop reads CASSLNQGTGELFF. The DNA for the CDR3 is TGTGCCAGCAGTTTAAATCAGGGCACCGGGGAGCTGTTTTTT.

In nucleotides, the CDR3 is TGCAGCGTACAGACTAGGACCGGCGCCATTCAGTACTTC. Translation: CSVQTRTGAIQYF. The V and J genes are TRBV29-1 and TRBJ2-4, with D possibly being TRBD2 (6 bases). Trimming pared 6 bases from V and 9 bases from J, leaving 18 bases between. CDR1 and CDR2 from the germline V gene are SQVTM and ANQGSEA. This CDR3 has 13 residues. The full variable domain, in which reference TRBV29-1 and TRBJ2-4 provide the parts outside the CDR3, is SAVISQKPSRDICQRGTSLTIQCQVDSQVTMMFWYRQQPGQSLTLIATANQGSEATYESGFVIDKFPISRPNLTFSTLTVSNMSPEDSSIYLCSVQTRTGAIQYFGAGTRLSVL.

CDR3 in amino acids: CATSDQGREGLNEQFF. For the CDR3, the DNA is TGTGCCACCAGTGATCAAGGGCGGGAGGGCCTGAATGAGCAGTTCTTC. The chain carries TRBV24-1 and TRBJ2-1; TRBD2 aligns across 9 bases. Germline CDR1 is KGHDR and CDR2 is SFDVKD. J lost 7 bases, V lost 3 bases, and 9 bases had no gene match. The CDR3 consists of 16 residues.

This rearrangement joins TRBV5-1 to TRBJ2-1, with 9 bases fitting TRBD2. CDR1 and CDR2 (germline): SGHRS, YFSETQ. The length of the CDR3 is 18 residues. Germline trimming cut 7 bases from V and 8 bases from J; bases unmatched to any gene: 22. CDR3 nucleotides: TGCGCCAGCGTCCGTAATGCGGGAGGGCCAAAGACGAATGATGAGCAGTTCTTC. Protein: CASVRNAGGPKTNDEQFF.